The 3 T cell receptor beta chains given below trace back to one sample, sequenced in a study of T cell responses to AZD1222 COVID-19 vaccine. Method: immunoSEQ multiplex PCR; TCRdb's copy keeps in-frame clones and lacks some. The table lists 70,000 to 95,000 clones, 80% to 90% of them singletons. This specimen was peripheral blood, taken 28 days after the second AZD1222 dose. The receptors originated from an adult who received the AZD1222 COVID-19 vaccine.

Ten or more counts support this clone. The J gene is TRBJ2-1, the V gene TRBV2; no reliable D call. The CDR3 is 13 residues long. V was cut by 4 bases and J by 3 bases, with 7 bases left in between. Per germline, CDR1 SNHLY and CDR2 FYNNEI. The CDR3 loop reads CASSVPDYNEQFF. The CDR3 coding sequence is TGTGCCAGCAGTGTTCCGGACTACAATGAGCAGTTCTTC.

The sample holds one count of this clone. In DNA, the CDR3 is TGCAGTGCTAGTCGAACGGAACAGCCCCAGCATTTT. Its translation: CSASRTEQPQHF. The chain joins TRBV20-1 to TRBJ1-5; no clear D gene. V lost 3 bases and J 7 bases, leaving 10 bases between the germline ends. This CDR3 is 12 amino acids long. The germline gives CDR1 DFQATT, CDR2 SNEGSKA (reference sequence).

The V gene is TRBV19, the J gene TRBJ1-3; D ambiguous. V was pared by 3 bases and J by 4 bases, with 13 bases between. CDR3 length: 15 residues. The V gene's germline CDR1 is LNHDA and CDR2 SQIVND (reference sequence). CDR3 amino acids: CASSIGSYSGNTIYF. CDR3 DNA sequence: TGTGCCAGTAGTATCGGCAGTTACTCCGGAAACACCATATATTTT. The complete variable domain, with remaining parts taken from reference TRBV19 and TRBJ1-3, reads DGGITQSPKYLFRKEGQNVTLSCEQNLNHDAMYWYRQDPGQGLRLIYYSQIVNDFQKGDIAEGYSVSREKKESFPLTVTSAQKNPTAFYLCASSIGSYSGNTIYFGEGSWLTVV.